The 14 T cell receptor beta chains reported below all come from one sample, sequenced in a study of OX40 agonist ivuxolimab in advanced cancers. The assay was immunoSEQ multiplex PCR, and TCRdb's table has in-frame clones only and misses some. The data show about 91,000 clones, with around 80% seen just once and roughly 1.1% held by the top ten. Sequences were derived from CD4+ or CD8+ T cells sorted from blood, sampled in a trial of the OX40 agonist ivuxolimab. These receptors all come from an adult with an advanced solid tumor such as melanoma, head and neck, liver or kidney cancer.

This sequence joins TRBV11-2 and TRBJ2-3; TRBD1 agrees at 8 bases. CDR3 length: 15 amino acids. Germline CDR1 and CDR2: SGHAT and FQNNGV. V was pared by 6 bases and J by 9 bases, with 14 bases of the junction left unmatched. The CDR3 protein is CASSPPLTGGRTQYF. The CDR3 region has the DNA TGTGCCAGCAGTCCCCCTCTTACAGGGGGTCGCACGCAGTATTTT.

This sequence joins TRBV4-2 and TRBJ1-3, with unresolved D. V was clipped by 2 bases and J by 2 bases, with 13 bases between them. CDR3 size: 16 residues. The germline V gene encodes CDR1 LGHNA and CDR2 YNFKEQ. The CDR3 sequence is CASSQSEDDTGNTIYF. The CDR3, as DNA: TGTGCCAGCAGCCAATCTGAGGACGATACTGGAAACACCATATATTTT.

For this clone: No conserved phenylalanine or tryptophan ends this CDR3, so it is likely a read error. The limits of the CDR3 on the DNA are not certain, so only TCRdb's listed CDR3 is given. V usage is TRBV5-1 and J usage is TRBJ2-3; the listed D gene, TRBD1, was not tested against the DNA. Germline V gene sequence: CDR1 SGHRS, CDR2 YFSETQ. The CDR3 comprises 17 residues, both ends counted. CDR3 region: CASKQDRGVGQGAPGHV.

V gene TRBV6-6 combines with J gene TRBJ1-3; 10 bases are shared with TRBD1. The CDR3 consists of 16 residues. V was clipped by 6 bases and J by 6 bases; unmatched bases: 11. Germline V CDR1 and CDR2: MNHNY, SVGAGI (reference sequence). In nucleotides, the CDR3 is TGTGCCAGCAGGGAACATGGGACAGGGGAACAAAACACCATATATTTT. Translated, it gives CASREHGTGEQNTIYF.

This rearrangement joins TRBV7-2 to TRBJ2-5; tentatively, D is TRBD2 (6 bases). Trimming removed 10 bases from V and 2 bases from J, with 17 bases in between. The germline CDR1 and CDR2 sequences are SGHTA and FQGNSA. The CDR3 is 14 residues long. Here the CDR3 reads CATGPRGRQETQYF. The DNA of the CDR3 is TGTGCCACCGGTCCCCGGGGGAGGCAAGAGACCCAGTACTTC.

This clone was counted a single time. The CDR3 spells CASSAPGAQYF. The CDR3 bases are TGTGCCAGCAGTGCCCCGGGGGCGCAGTATTTT. The J gene is TRBJ2-3, the V gene TRBV2, with D perhaps matching TRBD2 (6 bases). The CDR3 has 11 amino acids. V lost 4 bases and J 10 bases, leaving 9 bases between the germline ends. The germline V gene has CDR1 SNHLY and CDR2 FYNNEI.

This chain links TRBV7-3 with TRBJ2-2; a possible D gene is TRBD1 (6 bases). With 2 bases removed from V and 1 base from J, the gap between germline ends came to 11 bases. Germline V gene data show CDR1 as SGHTA and CDR2 as FQGTGA. The CDR3 runs to 16 residues. CDR3 sequence (DNA): TGTGCCAGCAGCTTACAGGGGCCTTTGAACACCGGGGAGCTGTTTTTT. Residues: CASSLQGPLNTGELFF. Looking up the rest from reference TRBV7-3 and TRBJ2-2 gives the full variable domain: GAGVSQTPSNKVTEKGKYVELRCDPISGHTALYWYRQSLGQGPEFLIYFQGTGAADDSGLPNDRFFAVRPEGSVSTLKIQRTERGDSAVYLCASSLQGPLNTGELFFGEGSRLTVL.

This rearrangement joins TRBV4-3 to TRBJ1-5; no definite D call. V was clipped by 0 bases and J by 3 bases, with 3 bases between them. CDR1 and CDR2 from the germline V gene are LGHNA and YSLEER. The CDR3 has 13 amino acids. In DNA, the CDR3 is TGCGCCAGCAGCCAAGATTACAATCAGCCCCAGCATTTT. It yields the protein CASSQDYNQPQHF.

The chain couples TRBV2 to TRBJ2-3; D remains unclear. Germline V gives CDR1 SNHLY, CDR2 FYNNEI. Trimming removed 7 bases from V and 3 bases from J, with 5 bases in between. CDR3 length: 11 amino acids. The CDR3 nucleotides read TGTGCCAGCACCGATACAGATACGCAGTATTTT. Translated, it gives CASTDTDTQYF.

V usage is TRBV5-1 and J usage is TRBJ1-4; D is unclear. Germline loops: CDR1 SGHRS, CDR2 YFSETQ. The V gene lost 0 bases and the J gene lost 8 bases, with 8 bases spanning the gap. The CDR3 spans 13 residues. CDR3 in DNA: TGCGCCAGCAGCTTGGGGGTGCGGGAAAAACTGTTTTTT. Amino acid sequence: CASSLGVREKLFF.

The sample holds one count of this clone. The V gene is TRBV6-5, the J gene TRBJ2-6; D remains ambiguous. Germline V gene sequence: CDR1 MNHEY, CDR2 SVGAGI. This CDR3 has 14 amino acids. V was trimmed by 6 bases and J by 2 bases, leaving 8 bases between them. This CDR3 reads CASSPPAGANVLTF. The CDR3 coding sequence is TGTGCCAGCAGCCCCCCCGCTGGGGCCAACGTCCTGACTTTC.

This clone occurred once. J is TRBJ1-6 and V is TRBV11-2; D not resolved. The CDR3 contains 16 residues. From germline, CDR1 is SGHAT and CDR2 FQNNGV. Trimming removed 5 bases from V and 0 bases from J, with 11 bases in between. The CDR3: CASSRPWSSYNSPLHF. CDR3 nucleotides: TGTGCCAGCAGCCGCCCCTGGAGCTCCTATAATTCACCCCTCCACTTT.

The CDR3 nucleotides are TGCGCCAGCACGACCCCGGGACAGGTCTCCTACAATGAGCAGTTCTTC. It is translated as CASTTPGQVSYNEQFF. This rearrangement joins TRBV10-1 to TRBJ2-1, with TRBD1 matching 8 bases. The germline V gene encodes CDR1 WNHNN and CDR2 SYGVQD (reference sequence). The V segment lost 7 bases and the J segment 0 bases; nucleotides outside the gene matches: 8. CDR3 length equals 16 residues.

The V call is TRBV23-1, the J call TRBJ2-6; D not certain. TRBV23-1 is noted as an ORF with a role that remains uncertain. Trimming pared 4 bases from V and 0 bases from J, leaving 4 bases between. This CDR3 is built from 14 residues. CDR3 in DNA: TGCGCCAGCAGTCTCGGCTCTGGGGCCAACGTCCTGACTTTC. This codes for CASSLGSGANVLTF.